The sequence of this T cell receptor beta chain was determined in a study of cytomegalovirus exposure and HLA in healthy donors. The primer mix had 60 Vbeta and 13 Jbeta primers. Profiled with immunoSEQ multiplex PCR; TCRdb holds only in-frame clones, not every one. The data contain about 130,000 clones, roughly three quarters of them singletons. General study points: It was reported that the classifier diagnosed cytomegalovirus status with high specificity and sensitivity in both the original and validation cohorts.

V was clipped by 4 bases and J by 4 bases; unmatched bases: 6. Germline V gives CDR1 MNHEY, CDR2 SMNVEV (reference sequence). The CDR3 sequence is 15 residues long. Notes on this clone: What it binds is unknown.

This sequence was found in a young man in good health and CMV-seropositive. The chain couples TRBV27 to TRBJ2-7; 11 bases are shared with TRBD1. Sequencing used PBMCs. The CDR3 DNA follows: TGTGCCAGCAGTTCACGGACAGGGGGCTCATACGAGCAGTACTTC. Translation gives CASSSRTGGSYEQYF.